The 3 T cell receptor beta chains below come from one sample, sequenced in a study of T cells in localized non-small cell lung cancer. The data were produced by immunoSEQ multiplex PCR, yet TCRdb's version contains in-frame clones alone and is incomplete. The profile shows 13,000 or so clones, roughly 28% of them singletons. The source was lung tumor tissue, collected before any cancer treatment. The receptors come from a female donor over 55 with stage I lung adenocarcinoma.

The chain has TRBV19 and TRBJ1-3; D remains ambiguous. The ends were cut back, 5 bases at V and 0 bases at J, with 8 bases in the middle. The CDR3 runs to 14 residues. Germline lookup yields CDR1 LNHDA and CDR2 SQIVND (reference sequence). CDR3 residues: CASSRSRSGNTIYF. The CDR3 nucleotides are TGTGCCAGTAGTCGGTCCCGCTCTGGAAACACCATATATTTT.

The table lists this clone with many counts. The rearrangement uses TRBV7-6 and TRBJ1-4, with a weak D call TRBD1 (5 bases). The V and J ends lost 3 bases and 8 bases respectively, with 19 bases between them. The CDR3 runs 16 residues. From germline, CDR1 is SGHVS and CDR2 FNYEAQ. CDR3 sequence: CASSLGGTLMGEKLFF. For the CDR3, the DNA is TGTGCCAGCAGCTTGGGGGGGACCCTCATGGGGGAAAAACTGTTTTTT.

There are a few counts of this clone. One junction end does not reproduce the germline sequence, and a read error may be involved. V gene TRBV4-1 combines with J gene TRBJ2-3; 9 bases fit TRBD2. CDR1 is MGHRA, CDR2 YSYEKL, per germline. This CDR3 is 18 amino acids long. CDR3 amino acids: CTSSQDMGCGRAADTQYF. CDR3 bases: TGCACCAGCAGCCAAGATATGGGGTGCGGGAGGGCCGCAGATACGCAGTATTTT.